Presented here are 18 T cell receptor beta chains from one specimen sequenced in a study of T cells in narcolepsy. This table comes from immunoSEQ multiplex PCR, and its TCRdb copy is limited to in-frame clones, with some not included. The table lists 32,000 or so clones, about 85% of them singletons. Sequenced input: CD45RA- memory CD4+ T cells from PBMCs. Every receptor here comes from a human donor with narcolepsy.

The chain carries TRBV5-1 and TRBJ2-2; D call uncertain. This CDR3 region has 16 residues. With 0 bases removed from V and 0 bases from J, the gap between germline ends came to 9 bases. Germline V lookup: CDR1 SGHRS, CDR2 YFSETQ. The CDR3 DNA follows: TGCGCCAGCAGCTTGGCAGGCCCAGCGAACACCGGGGAGCTGTTTTTT. It translates to CASSLAGPANTGELFF. The variable domain in full, completed from reference TRBV5-1 and TRBJ2-2, reads KAGVTQTPRYLIKTRGQQVTLSCSPISGHRSVSWYQQTPGQGLQFLFEYFSETQRNKGNFPGRFSGRQFSNSRSEMNVSTLELGDSALYLCASSLAGPANTGELFFGEGSRLTVL.

V and J are TRBV11-3 and TRBJ1-1; D is perhaps TRBD1 (5 bases). Looked up from germline, CDR1 is SGHNT and CDR2 is YENEEA. V was clipped by 1 base and J by 4 bases, with 19 bases between them. The CDR3 covers 17 residues. CDR3 in amino acids: CASSLGGNPHGGTEAFF. CDR3 DNA: TGTGCCAGCAGCTTAGGGGGGAACCCCCATGGGGGCACTGAAGCTTTCTTT.

The V and J genes are TRBV5-1 and TRBJ2-3, with D tentatively TRBD1 (5 bases). The CDR3 loop spans 16 amino acids. Per germline, CDR1 SGHRS and CDR2 YFSETQ. V was clipped by 3 bases and J by 0 bases, with 14 bases between them. DNA of the CDR3: TGCGCCAGCAGCTCAGAACAGGTCTTCAGCACAGATACGCAGTATTTT. Its translation is CASSSEQVFSTDTQYF.

This chain joins TRBV6-8 and TRBJ2-7; maybe TRBD1 (6 bases). CDR1 MNHGY and CDR2 SAAAGT come from the germline V gene. Trimming removed 2 bases at V and 2 bases at J, with 10 bases between. This CDR3 is 14 amino acids long. CDR3 in DNA: TGTGCCAGCAGTTACCCGACAGGAACCTACGAGCAGTACTTC. Its protein product is CASSYPTGTYEQYF.

The V gene is TRBV6-4, the J gene TRBJ1-1; 12 bases agree with TRBD1. Losses at the gene ends were 0 bases for V and 11 bases for J; bases not matched to a gene: 7. This CDR3 spans 15 amino acids. Germline V lookup: CDR1 MRHNA, CDR2 SNTAGT. The CDR3 coding sequence is TGTGCCAGCAGTGACTCGGGACAGGGGGCCCGAAGGGCTTTCTTT. Amino acids: CASSDSGQGARRAFF.

The rearrangement links TRBV9 to TRBJ1-1; perhaps TRBD1 as D (5 bases). V dropped 0 bases and J dropped 4 bases, with 10 bases sitting between them. This CDR3 spans 14 amino acids. CDR1 and CDR2 from the germline V gene are SGDLS and YYNGEE. The CDR3 region has the DNA TGTGCCAGCAGCGTAGGTCAGGGCCTCACTGAAGCTTTCTTT. Translation: CASSVGQGLTEAFF.

This clone was counted a single time. The J gene is TRBJ1-2, the V gene TRBV6-6; the match to TRBD1 covers 7 bases. CDR1 is MNHNY and CDR2 is SVGAGI in the germline V gene (reference sequence). Trimming removed 2 bases from V and 7 bases from J; junction bases left unmatched: 7. This CDR3 is 14 amino acids long. Here the CDR3 DNA reads TGTGCCAGCAGTTACCAGGGGGGAGAAGTTGGCTACACCTTC. This encodes CASSYQGGEVGYTF.

The genes are TRBV29-1 and TRBJ2-1; the D gene is possibly TRBD1 (6 bases). In germline, CDR1 is SQVTM, CDR2 ANQGSEA. The CDR3 has 15 amino acids. Trimming pared 8 bases from V and 2 bases from J, leaving 19 bases between. The CDR3 DNA reads as TGCAGCACCAGGAAGGGGGATAGTACCTACAATGAGCAGTTCTTC. This gives the protein CSTRKGDSTYNEQFF.

The V call is TRBV27, the J call TRBJ2-1; D possibly matches TRBD1 or TRBD2 (5 bases each). CDR3 size: 13 residues. Trimming shortened V by 6 bases and J by 6 bases, and 12 bases separated the two germline ends. The germline V gene encodes CDR1 MNHEY and CDR2 SMNVEV (reference sequence). Written as DNA, the CDR3 is TGTGCCAGCAGCCGATCTGGGGGCAATGAGCAGTTCTTC. Amino acids: CASSRSGGNEQFF.

The chain combines TRBV7-9 with TRBJ2-7; no firm D call. V lost 1 base to trimming and J lost 0 bases, with 7 bases between them. The length of the CDR3 is 14 residues. Germline CDR1 is SEHNR and CDR2 is FQNEAQ (reference sequence). The CDR3 loop is CASSLEGSSYEQYF. CDR3 DNA sequence: TGTGCCAGCAGCTTAGAAGGCAGCTCCTACGAGCAGTACTTC. The whole variable domain, remainder taken from reference TRBV7-9 and TRBJ2-7, is DTGVSQNPRHKITKRGQNVTFRCDPISEHNRLYWYRQTLGQGPEFLTYFQNEAQLEKSRLLSDRFSAERPKGSFSTLEIQRTEQGDSAMYLCASSLEGSSYEQYFGPGTRLTVT.

The genes are TRBV28 and TRBJ2-7, with D possibly TRBD2 on 6 matching bases. This CDR3 spans 15 amino acids. CDR1 MDHEN and CDR2 SYDVKM come from the germline V gene. V lost 5 bases and J 7 bases, leaving 21 bases between the germline ends. DNA for the CDR3: TGTGCCAGCAGTCCCCGGGGGATCATGGTTCGGGAGCAGTACTTC. It encodes CASSPRGIMVREQYF.

The rearrangement joins TRBV19 to TRBJ2-3, with TRBD2 matching 9 bases. Germline CDR1 and CDR2: LNHDA and SQIVND (reference sequence). This CDR3 region has 16 residues. The V segment lost 6 bases and the J segment 4 bases; nucleotides outside the gene matches: 11. CDR3: CASSPWAGGKADTQYF. The CDR3 DNA follows: TGTGCCAGTAGCCCCTGGGCGGGGGGGAAGGCAGATACGCAGTATTTT.

V is TRBV5-1 and J is TRBJ2-3, with TRBD2 matching over 10 bases. J was trimmed by 9 bases and V by 7 bases; bases with no gene match: 8. The CDR3 runs to 13 residues. Looked up from germline, CDR1 is SGHRS and CDR2 is YFSETQ. The CDR3 spells CASESSGGNTQYF. The CDR3 nucleotides read TGCGCCAGCGAGTCTAGCGGGGGAAACACGCAGTATTTT.

The chain is built from TRBV19 and TRBJ1-5; D might be TRBD1 (6 bases). The germline V and J ends were trimmed by 7 bases and 5 bases, with 18 bases remaining between them. Germline V gene sequence: CDR1 LNHDA, CDR2 SQIVND (reference sequence). The length of the CDR3 is 15 residues. Here the CDR3 reads CASNGGLSNDQPQHF. CDR3 DNA sequence: TGTGCCAGTAATGGGGGGCTCTCAAACGATCAGCCCCAGCATTTT.

This clone has just one count. The chain links TRBV20-1 to TRBJ2-7; D unresolved. This CDR3 is 8 amino acids long. V was pared by 6 bases and J by 9 bases, with 6 bases between. The germline CDR1 and CDR2 sequences are DFQATT and SNEGSKA (reference sequence). Written as DNA, the CDR3 is TGCAGTGCCGGCTTGCAGTACTTC. This translates into CSAGLQYF.

The genes are TRBV5-1 and TRBJ1-2; D unclear. The CDR3 covers 13 residues. CDR1 is SGHRS and CDR2 is YFSETQ in the germline V gene. Trimming took 4 bases from V and 8 from J, leaving 15 bases between them. CDR3 bases: TGCGCCAGCAGCCTAACAGATATTGTAGGCTACACCTTC. Translated, it gives CASSLTDIVGYTF.

The gene calls are TRBV7-2 and TRBJ2-7; D gene ambiguous. Germline CDR1 is SGHTA and CDR2 is FQGNSA. Trimming removed 5 bases at V and 7 bases at J, with 15 bases between. This CDR3 is built from 13 residues. CDR3 sequence reads: CASSNSVTGEQYF. The CDR3 coding sequence is TGTGCCAGCAGCAACTCCGTGACGGGTGAGCAGTACTTC. Full variable domain (rest looked up from reference TRBV7-2 and TRBJ2-7): GAGVSQSPSNKVTEKGKDVELRCDPISGHTALYWYRQSLGQGLEFLIYFQGNSAPDKSGLPSDRFSAERTGGSVSTLTIQRTQQEDSAVYLCASSNSVTGEQYFGPGTRLTVT.

V usage is TRBV7-6 and J usage is TRBJ2-7; 8 nucleotides match TRBD1. The junction had 6 bases not matched to a gene; V was cut back by 5 bases and J by 3 bases. Germline V gene lookup returns CDR1 SGHVS and CDR2 FNYEAQ. This CDR3 has 14 amino acids. CDR3 sequence reads: CASSDGQGGYEQYF. The CDR3 nucleotides are TGTGCCAGCAGCGACGGACAGGGCGGCTACGAGCAGTACTTC.